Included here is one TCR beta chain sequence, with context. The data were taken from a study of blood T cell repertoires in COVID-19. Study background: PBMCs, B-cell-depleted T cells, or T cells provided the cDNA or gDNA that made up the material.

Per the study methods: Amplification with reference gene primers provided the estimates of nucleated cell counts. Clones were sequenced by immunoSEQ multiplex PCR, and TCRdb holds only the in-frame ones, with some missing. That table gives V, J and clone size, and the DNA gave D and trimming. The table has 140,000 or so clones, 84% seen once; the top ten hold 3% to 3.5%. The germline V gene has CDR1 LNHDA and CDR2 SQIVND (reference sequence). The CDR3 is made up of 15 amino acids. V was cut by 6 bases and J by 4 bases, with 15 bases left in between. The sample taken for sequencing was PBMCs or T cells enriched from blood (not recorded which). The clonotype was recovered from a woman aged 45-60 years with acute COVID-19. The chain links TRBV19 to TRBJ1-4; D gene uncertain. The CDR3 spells CASRARGTDNEKLFF. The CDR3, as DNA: TGTGCCAGTAGGGCCCGGGGTACGGATAATGAAAAACTGTTTTTT.